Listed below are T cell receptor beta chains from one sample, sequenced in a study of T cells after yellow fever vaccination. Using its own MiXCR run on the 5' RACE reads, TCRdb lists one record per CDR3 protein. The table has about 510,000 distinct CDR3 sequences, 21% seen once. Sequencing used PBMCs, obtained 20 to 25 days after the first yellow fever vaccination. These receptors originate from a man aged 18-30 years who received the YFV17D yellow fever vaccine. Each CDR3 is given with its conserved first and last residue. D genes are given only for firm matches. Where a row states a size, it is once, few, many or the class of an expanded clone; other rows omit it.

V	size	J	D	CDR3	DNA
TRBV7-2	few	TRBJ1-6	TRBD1	CASSIRTGPNSPLHF	TGTGCCAGCAGCATACGGACAGGACCGAATTCACCCCTCCACTTT
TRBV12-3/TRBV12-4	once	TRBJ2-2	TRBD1	CASRGQGGWELFF	TGTGCCAGCAGAGGACAGGGTGGGTGGGAGCTGTTTTTT
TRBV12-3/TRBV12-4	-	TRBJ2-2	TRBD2	CASSPRTSGGATGELFF	TGTGCCAGCAGCCCTCGGACTAGCGGGGGGGCTACCGGGGAGCTGTTTTTT
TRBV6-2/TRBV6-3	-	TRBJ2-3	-	CASSYQTNTQYF	TGTGCCAGCAGTTATCAAACGAATACGCAGTATTTT
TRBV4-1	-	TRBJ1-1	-	CASSQEGRGRWGEAFF	TGCGCCAGCAGCCAAGAGGGACGGGGGCGATGGGGTGAAGCTTTCTTT
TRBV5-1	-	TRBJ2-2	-	CASSLAGTGGANTGELFF	TGCGCCAGCAGCTTGGCCGGCACCGGCGGGGCCAACACCGGGGAGCTGTTTTTT
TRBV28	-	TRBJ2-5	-	CASNPPPTQYF	TGTGCCAGCAACCCCCCCCCCACCCAGTACTTC
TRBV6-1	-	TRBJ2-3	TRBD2	CASSHRTSGVTDTQYF	TGTGCCAGCAGCCACCGGACTAGCGGGGTCACAGATACGCAGTATTTT
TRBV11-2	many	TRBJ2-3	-	CASSPDGGRHTQYF	TGTGCCAGCAGCCCGGACGGGGGTCGGCATACGCAGTATTTT
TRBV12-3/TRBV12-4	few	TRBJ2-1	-	CASTQGSSYNEQFF	TGTGCCAGCACCCAGGGGAGCTCCTACAATGAGCAGTTCTTC
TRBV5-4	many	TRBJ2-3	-	CASSEIAGSDTQYF	TGTGCCAGCAGCGAAATCGCGGGGTCAGATACGCAGTATTTT
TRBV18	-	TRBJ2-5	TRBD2	CASSPAGGVETQYF	TGTGCCAGCTCACCAGCGGGGGGTGTGGAGACCCAGTACTTC